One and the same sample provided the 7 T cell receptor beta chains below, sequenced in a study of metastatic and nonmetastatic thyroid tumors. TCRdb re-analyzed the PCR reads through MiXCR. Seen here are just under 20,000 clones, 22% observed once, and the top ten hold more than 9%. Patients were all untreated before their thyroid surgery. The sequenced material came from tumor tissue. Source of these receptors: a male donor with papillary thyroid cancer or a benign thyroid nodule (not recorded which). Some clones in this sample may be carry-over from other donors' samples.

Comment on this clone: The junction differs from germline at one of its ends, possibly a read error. CDR3 nucleotide sequence: TGTGCCAGCACGGGGGGGAACTATGGCTACACGTTC. It specifies CASTGGNYGYTF. This sequence joins TRBV28 and TRBJ1-2; tentative D call: TRBD1 (5 bases). CDR1 is MDHEN, CDR2 SYDVKM, per germline. The CDR3 covers 12 residues.

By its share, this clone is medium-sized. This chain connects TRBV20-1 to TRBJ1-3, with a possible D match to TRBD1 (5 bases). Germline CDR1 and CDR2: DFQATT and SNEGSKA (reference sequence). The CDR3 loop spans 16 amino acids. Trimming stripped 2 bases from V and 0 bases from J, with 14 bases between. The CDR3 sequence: CSARPPSGTSGNTIYF. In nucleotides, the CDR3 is TGCAGTGCTAGACCTCCTTCCGGGACCTCTGGAAACACCATATATTTT.

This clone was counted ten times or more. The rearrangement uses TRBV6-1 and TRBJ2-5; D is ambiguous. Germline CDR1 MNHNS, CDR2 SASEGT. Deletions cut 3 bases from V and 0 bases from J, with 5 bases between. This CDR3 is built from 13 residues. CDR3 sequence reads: CASSELYQETQYF. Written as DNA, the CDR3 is TGTGCCAGCAGTGAGCTGTACCAAGAGACCCAGTACTTC.

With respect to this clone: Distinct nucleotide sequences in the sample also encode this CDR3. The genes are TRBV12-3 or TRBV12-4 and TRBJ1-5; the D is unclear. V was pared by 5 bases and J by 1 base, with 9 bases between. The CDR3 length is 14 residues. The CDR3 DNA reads TGTGCCAGCAGTCCTGCAGCCAGCAATCAGCCCCAGCATTTT. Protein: CASSPAASNQPQHF.

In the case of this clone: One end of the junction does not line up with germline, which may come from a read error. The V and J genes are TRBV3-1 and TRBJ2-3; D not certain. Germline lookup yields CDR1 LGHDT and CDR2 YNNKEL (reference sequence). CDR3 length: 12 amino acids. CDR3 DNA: TGTGCCAGCAGCCAAGCCACAGATACGCGGTATTTT. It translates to CASSQATDTRYF.

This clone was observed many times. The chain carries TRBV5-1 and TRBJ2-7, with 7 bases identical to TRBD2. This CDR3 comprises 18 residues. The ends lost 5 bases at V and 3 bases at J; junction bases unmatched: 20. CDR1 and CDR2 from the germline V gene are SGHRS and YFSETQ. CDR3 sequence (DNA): TGCGCCAGCAGTCGGCTTGGTGTCCAGCGGGGCACCAACTACGAGCAGTACTTC. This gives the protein CASSRLGVQRGTNYEQYF.

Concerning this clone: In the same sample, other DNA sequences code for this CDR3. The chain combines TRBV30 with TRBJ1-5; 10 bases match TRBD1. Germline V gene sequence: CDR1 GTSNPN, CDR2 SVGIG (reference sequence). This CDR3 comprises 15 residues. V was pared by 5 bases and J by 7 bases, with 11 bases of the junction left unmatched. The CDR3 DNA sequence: TGTGCCTGGTCGATGACAGGGGGCTCTGGGCAGCCCCAGCATTTT. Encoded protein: CAWSMTGGSGQPQHF.